The present T cell receptor beta chain was sequenced within a study of blood T cell repertoires in COVID-19. Looking at the study overall: The United States, Italy and Spain provided the acute and convalescent COVID-19 samples. The cDNA or gDNA used as material had been derived from T cells, B-cell-depleted T cells, or PBMCs.

Original data processing: From reference gene primer amplification, estimates of nucleated cell counts were derived. The data were produced by immunoSEQ multiplex PCR, yet TCRdb's version contains in-frame clones alone and is incomplete. The D gene and trimming were derived from the DNA, and the V and J assignments and clone size from that table. The data hold approximately 150,000 clones, with more than 65% observed a single time. The source material was peripheral blood. This clonotype was obtained from a man aged 55 to 70 with active or convalescent COVID-19.

The CDR3 nucleotides are TGCGCCAGCTCATTCTACAGGGGTTTGGAGACCCAGTACTTC. It specifies CASSFYRGLETQYF. J is TRBJ2-5 and V is TRBV4-3; 7 bases align to TRBD1. The CDR3 totals 14 residues. Germline V gives CDR1 LGHNA, CDR2 YSLEER. With 8 bases clipped from V and 5 bases from J, the junction kept 11 bases outside the gene matches.